This T cell receptor beta chain was identified during a study of cytomegalovirus exposure and HLA in healthy donors (dated 2017 in TCRdb). Describing the broader study: An earlier analysis of 587 of the donors reported approximately 280 Gb of sequence data and 117 million unique TCR beta sequences obtained from some 200 million T cells. Typing coverage varied by locus: roughly 629-630 donors for A, B, C, DRB1 and DQB1; more than 500 for DQA1; over 600 for DPA1; around 450 for DPB1. An earlier analysis of nearly 600 of the donors applied high-throughput TCR beta sequencing to assess whether each TCR beta V gene segment acted as functional or pseudogenic. The study aimed to test whether signatures of past pathogen exposure could be identified by cataloging public T cell receptors. The later analysis used no new phenotypic data to find candidate immune exposures, relying instead on TCR beta sequences and their occurrence across donors. In a later genetic analysis, genome-wide SNP genotypes for about 55% of the roughly 700 donors were used, and that subset was treated as a discovery cohort. All discovery cohort repertoires had been generated on a single sequencing platform. Class I and class II HLA loci were covered by the typing at four-digit resolution. A later analysis re-analyzed previously published TCR beta repertoires from approximately 700 donors and added high-resolution HLA genotyping to study TCR occurrence patterns. Donor age, sex, ethnicity and CMV serostatus were collected together with the repertoire data. The study combined high-throughput TCR immunosequencing, statistical association of individual TCRs with disease status, and machine learning to predict cytomegalovirus infection status. Roughly 5 DR-DQ haplotypes were handled as single units for association and clustering, since linkage in the cohort was strong. Among about 400 genotyped donors of the cohort, an average of approximately 220,000 unique TCR beta nucleotide sequences was sequenced per donor, of which 15% to 20% were non-productive. An early release covering about 600 HLA-typed donors comprised approximately 290 gigabases of sequencing data and around 85 million unique TCR sequences. Among the roughly 400 genotyped donors, around 79% belonged to the genetic ancestry cluster associated with self-reported Caucasian donors. Besides the first cohort of roughly 700 subjects, a separate validation cohort made up of 120 different subjects was used. The study profiled the T cell repertoires of 550 to 700 subjects by immunosequencing and related them to cytomegalovirus serostatus.

Preparation of the library involved the immunoSEQ multiplex PCR assay. For the multiplex PCR, a mixture combining 60 forward primers for TCR Vbeta segments and 13 reverse primers for TCR Jbeta segments was used. The CDR3 region of rearranged TCR beta genes was amplified from genomic DNA by a multiplex PCR assay. The Illumina HiSeq System was used to sequence the amplified TCR beta libraries as 87-base-pair reads. In the original analysis: A later analysis counted approximately 84 million unique TCR beta chains across the 650 to 800 repertoires, and around 12 million of these chains were shared by at least two donors. To remove PCR and sequencing errors, raw reads were error-corrected and collapsed into unique sequences using a nearest-neighbor algorithm that merged closely related sequences. CDR3 sequences were aligned to IMGT reference sequences to assign V, D and J gene segments. For a sequence to be retained, a match of at least six nucleotides was required to both a V gene segment and a J gene segment. Rearrangements were called productive when the CDR3 lacked stop codons and stayed in frame with V and J; all others were non-productive. CDR3 was defined by IMGT convention, running from the second conserved V-encoded cysteine to the conserved J-encoded phenylalanine. The earlier analysis of approximately 500 of the donors excluded sequences that lacked an unambiguous match to a single V gene segment. In an earlier analysis of almost 600 of the donors, a V segment was called functional when productive rearrangements were above 56.7%, and segregating when the standard deviation between donors exceeded 5%. A statistical classification framework was built to diagnose cytomegalovirus status from the catalog of TCR beta chain sequences. V and J gene assignment, in a later analysis, came from comparing TCR nucleotide sequences with IMGT/GENE-DB human TR gene sequences. In a later analysis, CDR3 sequences and most-parsimonious VDJ recombination scenarios were assigned using the TCRdist pipeline. In a later analysis, each TCR beta chain was defined by its CDR3 amino acid sequence together with its V-gene family, and reads lacking a unique V-gene family were excluded. As a way to deal with suspected cross-contamination and a sequencing artifact, a later analysis dropped 640 or so nucleotide sequences that were highly shared and had low generation probability. For each public chain, a later analysis derived a clonal expansion index from normalized ranks of inferred template counts within each repertoire. A later analysis computed generation probabilities with a VDJ recombination model fitted to out-of-frame rearrangements, and checked the results against IGoR. In a later analysis, TCR-TCR, TCR-HLA and TCR-CMV co-occurrence was scored with hypergeometric tests, and a repertoire-size bias correction was applied to TCR pairs. In a later analysis, false discovery rates were estimated by permuting HLA or CMV assignments 20 times. In a later analysis, co-occurring TCRs were grouped using DBSCAN, and TCRdist sequence similarity was added for clustering within HLA-allele-positive subsets. Repertoires with fewer than 30,000 or more than 120,000 public chains, plus five repertoires with anomalous nucleotide sharing, were excluded from co-occurrence clustering. TCRdb provides this immuneACCESS table in a form limited to in-frame rearrangements. Some clones are lacking; in checked studies, under half of them reflect an unresolved V gene, and why the rest are absent is not known. That table supplies the V and J calls and clone size; D and trimming were determined from the DNA. Present in this sample are about 150,000 clones, about 80% of which were seen just once. 5% to 7.5% of the sample rests with the top ten.

There are 13 amino acids in the CDR3, from cysteine to phenylalanine inclusive. Of all the DNA, just the CDR3 is kept, 39 bases in frame from base 1. At the junction V is shortened by 6 bases and J by 2 bases; bases outside the gene matches: 4. CDR1 MNHEY and CDR2 SMNVEV are derived from the germline V gene (reference sequence). In regard to this clone: The antigen it binds to is not known. It has no much larger one-base neighbor in the sample; base qualities were not kept.

The cohort was made up of several hundred healthy bone marrow donors. At the time of sampling, all cohort members were nominally healthy, though unrecorded immune exposures were likely present. The donor tested CMV seropositive, placing the donor among the roughly 300 seropositive members of the cohort. A peripheral blood sample was collected from each donor, and TCR beta sequencing was performed on peripheral blood mononuclear cells. Genomic DNA was extracted from the blood cell samples with the Qiagen DNeasy Blood Extraction Kit. The paper's findings and limits, for the study overall: In a later genetic analysis, a missense DCLRE1C variant was associated with V-gene and J-gene trimming of TCR beta chains, and the association was replicated in an independent cohort. According to a later analysis, most CMV-associated TCR beta chains appeared to be HLA-restricted, and the HLA associations seemed to be driven largely by CMV exposure. Correlated functional status among segregating V segments might be attributable to linkage disequilibrium, but an unknown experimental factor could not be ruled out. Specific HLA alleles were associated with 15,000 to 20,000 TCR beta sequences at a false discovery rate of 0.05 in a later analysis. A further reported finding was that TCR beta sequences accurately predicted the HLA-A and HLA-B alleles for most subjects in the first cohort. When HLA alleles, especially DR and DQ, strongly co-occurred, attributing TCR associations to individual alleles was difficult. The study listed 164 TCR beta chains as associated with cytomegalovirus. The authors suggested that the approach could potentially be generalized to other disease states and immunological phenotypes. In a later analysis, the rate of TCR association differed among HLA loci, with DRB1 alleles having the most associated TCRs and HLA-C alleles having the fewest. The 87-base-pair reads could not distinguish some IMGT-functional V segments, including TRBV6-2 and TRBV6-3, so those segments were excluded. Broadly in line with IMGT annotations, most TCR beta V segments showed up in productive rearrangements about 87% or about 30% of the time in an earlier analysis of around 550 of the donors. HLA typing was unavailable for some donors at each locus, so association tests used only the typed subset. A cluster of highly shared sequence variants was judged likely to be a technical artifact of the sequencing pipeline. This cohort had only TCR beta chains sequenced, and the lack of alpha or paired-chain data limited which features could be detected. In a later analysis, several top co-occurrence clusters were reported to appear linked to parvovirus B19, influenza, CMV and Epstein-Barr virus. Roughly uniform sequencing depth across donors was assumed in presence/absence analyses, although this assumption may not hold. While some public TCRs were present in many individuals, most TCR sequences turned up only very rarely across donors. Compared with equally common non-associated chains, HLA-associated TCR beta chains in a later analysis were more clonally expanded and had lower generation probabilities. A few of the identified cytomegalovirus-associated TCR beta chains were confirmed in vitro to be specific for cytomegalovirus antigens. In a later genetic analysis, fewer N-insertions in productive TCRs were reported among donors in an Asian-associated ancestry cluster than the approximately 710-donor mean. CMV serostatus was the only immune exposure information available for the cohort. In both the original and validation cohorts, the classifier was reported to diagnose cytomegalovirus status with high specificity and sensitivity. The earlier analysis of some 560 of the donors excluded some 15 rarely observed V segments, including chromosome 9 orphons, because counts were too low.

This chain joins TRBV27 to TRBJ2-7; 7 bases in the junction line up with TRBD1. What was sequenced was PBMCs. The TCR originated in a woman aged 45-60 years in good health and CMV-seropositive. This receptor has the CDR3 CASSPTGPYEQYF. The nucleotide sequence is TGTGCCAGCAGCCCGACAGGGCCCTACGAGCAGTACTTC.